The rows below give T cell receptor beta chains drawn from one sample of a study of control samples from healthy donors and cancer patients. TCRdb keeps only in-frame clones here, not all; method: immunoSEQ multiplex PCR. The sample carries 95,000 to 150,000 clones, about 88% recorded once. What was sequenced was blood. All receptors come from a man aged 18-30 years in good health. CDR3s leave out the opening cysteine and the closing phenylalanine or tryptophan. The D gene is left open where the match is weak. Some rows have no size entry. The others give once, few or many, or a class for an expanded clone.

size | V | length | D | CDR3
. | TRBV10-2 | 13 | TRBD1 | ASSLTGTGDQPQH
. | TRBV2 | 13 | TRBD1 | ASRTNRGPNEKLF
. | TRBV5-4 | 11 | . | ASSTTEYTEAF
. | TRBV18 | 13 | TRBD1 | ASSPRTGEAYEQY
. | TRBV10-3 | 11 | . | AISESGRETQY
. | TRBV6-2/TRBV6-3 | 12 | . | ASSYRGLTDTQY
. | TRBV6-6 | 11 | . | ASTRQAGEKLF
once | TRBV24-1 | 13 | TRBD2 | ATSRGTSGRPEQF
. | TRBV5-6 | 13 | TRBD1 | ASSPNGRGDYGYT
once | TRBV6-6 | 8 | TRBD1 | ASSGTGKY
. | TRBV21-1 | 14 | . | ASSSEKGTAPREQY
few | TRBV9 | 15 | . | ASSPRWGVGGFNEQF
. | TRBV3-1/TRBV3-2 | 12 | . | ASSQDRGAGELF
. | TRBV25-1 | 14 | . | ASSDGASAYSYEQY
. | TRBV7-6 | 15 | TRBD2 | ASSLGRLAGVLYEQY
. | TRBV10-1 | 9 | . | AQREADTQY
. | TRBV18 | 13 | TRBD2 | ASSPLAGVTGELF
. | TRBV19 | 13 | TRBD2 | ASTDRGAGGETQY
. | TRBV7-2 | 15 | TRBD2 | ASSLALTSGSPDTQY
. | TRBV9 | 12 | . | ASSRRTGGETQY
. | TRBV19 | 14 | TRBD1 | ASSPNPTGGVYGYT
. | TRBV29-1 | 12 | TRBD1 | SVDVDRGVTEAF
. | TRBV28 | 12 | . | ASSLRDETYEQY
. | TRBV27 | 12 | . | ASSTRGGITEAF
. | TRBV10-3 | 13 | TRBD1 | AISEGDRASYGYT
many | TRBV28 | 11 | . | ASRISGANVLT
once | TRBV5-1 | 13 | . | ASSWDTGGLYEQY
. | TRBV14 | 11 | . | ASLTSGGNTIY
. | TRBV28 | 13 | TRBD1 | ASSPGQGANYGYT
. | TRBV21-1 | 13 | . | ASSKGVDPADTQY
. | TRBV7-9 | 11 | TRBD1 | ASSYRGGNTIY
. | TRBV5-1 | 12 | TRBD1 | ASSWGTGKVGYT
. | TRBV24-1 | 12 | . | ATSDFRVSFEQF
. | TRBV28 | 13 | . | ASSFPLNGAYEQY
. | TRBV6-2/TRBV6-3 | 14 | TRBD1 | ASSFDRAGPNQPQH
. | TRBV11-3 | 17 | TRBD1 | ASSPRDTGTGSLFYGYT
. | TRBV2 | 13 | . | ASSAEGGSNTEAF
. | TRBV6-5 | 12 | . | ASFPGLSSYEQY
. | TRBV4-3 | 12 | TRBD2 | ASSLSGRGNEQF
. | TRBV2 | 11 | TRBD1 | ASSVEGADEQY
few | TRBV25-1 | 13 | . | ASSENGPSTGELF
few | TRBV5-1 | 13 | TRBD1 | ASSLQGGNDYGYT
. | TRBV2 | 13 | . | ASSEAEHRTDTQY
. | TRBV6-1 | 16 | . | ASSEPSDGVVFKNIQY
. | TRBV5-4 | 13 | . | ASSPREVLFTGYT
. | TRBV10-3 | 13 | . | AISESQGRNSPLH
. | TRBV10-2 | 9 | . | ASSREEKLF
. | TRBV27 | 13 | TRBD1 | ASSFQGASKNIQY
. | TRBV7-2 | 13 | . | ASSFGGRLNTEAF
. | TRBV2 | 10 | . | ASIETSYEQY
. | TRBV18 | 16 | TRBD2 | ASSPVPGLAGGPNEQF
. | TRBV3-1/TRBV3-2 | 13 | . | ASSQDRLLGETQY
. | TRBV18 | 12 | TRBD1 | ASSPGTGGGGYT
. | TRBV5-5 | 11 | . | ASSLIPNQPQH
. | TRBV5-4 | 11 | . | ASSLDVLYGYT